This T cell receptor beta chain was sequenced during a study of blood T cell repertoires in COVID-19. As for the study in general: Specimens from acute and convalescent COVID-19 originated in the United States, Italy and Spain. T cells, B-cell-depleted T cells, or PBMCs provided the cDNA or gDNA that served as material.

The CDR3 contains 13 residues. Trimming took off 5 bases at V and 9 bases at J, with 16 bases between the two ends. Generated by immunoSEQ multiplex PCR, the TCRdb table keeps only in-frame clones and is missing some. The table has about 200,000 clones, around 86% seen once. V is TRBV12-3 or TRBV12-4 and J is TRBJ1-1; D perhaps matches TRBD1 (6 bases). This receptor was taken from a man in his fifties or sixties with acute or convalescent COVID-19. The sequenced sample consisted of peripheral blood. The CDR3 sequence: CASSVLPQGQAFF. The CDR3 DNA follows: TGTGCCAGCAGTGTCCTTCCTCAGGGGCAAGCTTTCTTT.